Shown below are 11 T cell receptor beta chains from a single sample sequenced in a study of blood T cell repertoires in COVID-19. Sequencing was performed with immunoSEQ multiplex PCR; in TCRdb, only in-frame clones are kept and a portion is missing. The sample has 200,000 to 300,000 clones, roughly 90% seen once. Sequencing was done on a sample of PBMCs or T cells enriched from blood (not recorded which). These receptor sequences come from a woman under 40 with acute COVID-19.

The rearrangement joins TRBV7-8 to TRBJ2-5, with D tentatively TRBD2 (7 bases). Germline loops: CDR1 SGHVS, CDR2 FQNEAQ. Trimming took 5 bases from V and 4 from J, leaving 20 bases between them. The CDR3 spans 16 residues. CDR3: CASSPLPRGAGETQYF. Here the CDR3 DNA reads TGTGCCAGCAGCCCCCTTCCTCGGGGGGCCGGAGAGACCCAGTACTTC.

The chain is built from TRBV18 and TRBJ1-4; maybe TRBD1 (6 bases). The CDR3 length is 14 residues. Germline loops: CDR1 KGHSH, CDR2 LQKENI. V was trimmed by 6 bases and J by 6 bases, leaving 14 bases between them. CDR3 nucleotide sequence: TGTGCCAGCTCGCCTTCAGGGGTTGATGAAAAACTGTTTTTT. Its translation is CASSPSGVDEKLFF.

This clone was seen a single time. The rearrangement uses TRBV10-3 and TRBJ2-2, with TRBD1 as a possible D gene (5 bases). The CDR3 contains 15 residues. Between the trimmed V and J ends, which lost 3 bases and 4 bases, there was a span of 12 bases. The germline V gene has CDR1 ENHRY and CDR2 SYGVKD. The CDR3 loop is CAISEPWTTTGELFF. CDR3 in DNA: TGTGCCATCAGTGAACCCTGGACAACCACCGGGGAGCTGTTTTTT.

The rearrangement uses TRBV19 and TRBJ1-2; D call uncertain. The CDR3 length is 12 residues. The germline gives CDR1 LNHDA, CDR2 SQIVND (reference sequence). V gave up 3 bases and J gave up 8 bases, with 10 bases separating them. The CDR3 nucleotides are TGTGCCAGTAGTATTAGGGAGCGCGGCTACACCTTC. Its translation is CASSIRERGYTF.

V and J are TRBV19 and TRBJ1-2; TRBD1 matches at 9 bases. CDR1 and CDR2 from the germline V gene are LNHDA and SQIVND (reference sequence). The CDR3 spans 16 residues. V was clipped by 4 bases and J by 8 bases; unmatched bases: 14. CDR3 region: CASSKNWDRAAEGYTF. The CDR3 coding sequence is TGTGCCAGTAGTAAAAACTGGGACAGGGCAGCTGAAGGCTACACCTTC.

On this clone itself: A read error may produce the germline difference seen at one junction end. This sequence joins TRBV10-2 and TRBJ1-1; 7 bases agree with TRBD1. The V gene's germline CDR1 is WSHSY and CDR2 SAAADI. The length of the CDR3 is 15 residues. The CDR3 bases are TGCGCCAGTAGTGAAACCGGGACAGAAAACACTGAAGCTTTCTTT. Translating gives CASSETGTENTEAFF.

The chain recombines TRBV30 with TRBJ1-1; D gene unclear. CDR3 length: 14 residues. Per germline, CDR1 GTSNPN and CDR2 SVGIG (reference sequence). With 3 bases removed from V and 0 bases from J, the gap between germline ends came to 11 bases. The CDR3 nucleotides are TGTGCCTGGAGCGGGTACGCAGTGAACACTGAAGCTTTCTTT. Its translation is CAWSGYAVNTEAFF.

The chain carries TRBV19 and TRBJ2-2, with 9 bases matching TRBD1. Trimming removed 2 bases from V and 7 bases from J; junction bases left unmatched: 8. The germline V gene encodes CDR1 LNHDA and CDR2 SQIVND (reference sequence). The CDR3 has 16 amino acids. The CDR3 nucleotides are TGTGCCAGTAGTATAACTGGACAGGGGATGATCGGGGAGCTGTTTTTT. Its translation is CASSITGQGMIGELFF.

The chain links TRBV7-9 to TRBJ2-7, with a possible D match to TRBD2 (5 bases). Germline CDR1 is SEHNR and CDR2 is FQNEAQ (reference sequence). Trimming took 4 bases from V and 0 from J, leaving 13 bases between them. CDR3 length: 15 amino acids. This CDR3 is CASSSIGDYSYEQYF. Written as DNA, the CDR3 is TGTGCCAGCAGCTCGATCGGCGACTACTCCTACGAGCAGTACTTC.

The chain combines TRBV19 with TRBJ2-7; 12 bases are shared with TRBD2. Germline CDR1 is LNHDA and CDR2 is SQIVND (reference sequence). V lost 4 bases, J lost 3 bases, and 7 bases stayed unmatched. This CDR3 has 16 amino acids. As DNA, the CDR3 is TGTGCCAGTAGTAGCAAACTAGCGGGGGGATTCTACGAGCAGTACTTC. This translates into CASSSKLAGGFYEQYF.

V is TRBV19 and J is TRBJ1-3; 7 bases map to TRBD1. CDR1 LNHDA and CDR2 SQIVND come from the germline V gene (reference sequence). The CDR3 runs 16 residues. The J segment lost 0 bases and the V segment lost 7 bases, leaving 9 bases of the junction unmatched. The CDR3 region is CASNPDRFLSGNTIYF. For the CDR3, the DNA is TGTGCCAGTAACCCGGACAGGTTCCTCTCTGGAAACACCATATATTTT. Looking up the rest from reference TRBV19 and TRBJ1-3 gives the full variable domain: DGGITQSPKYLFRKEGQNVTLSCEQNLNHDAMYWYRQDPGQGLRLIYYSQIVNDFQKGDIAEGYSVSREKKESFPLTVTSAQKNPTAFYLCASNPDRFLSGNTIYFGEGSWLTVV.